Each of the 5 T cell receptor beta chains below was sequenced from the same sample in a study of blood T cell repertoires in COVID-19. TCRdb's copy holds only in-frame clones and misses some; the assay was immunoSEQ multiplex PCR. Among 170,000 or so clones listed, over 80% were seen once. What was sequenced was peripheral blood. The origin of the receptors is a woman between 40 and 55 years old with COVID-19, enrolled during active disease.

This clone showed up just once. The chain has TRBV7-9 and TRBJ2-1; TRBD2 is a possible D gene (5 bases). The length of the CDR3 is 18 residues. Germline V gene lookup returns CDR1 SEHNR and CDR2 FQNEAQ (reference sequence). V lost 10 bases and J 0 bases, leaving 25 bases between the germline ends. This chain's CDR3 is CATPSDLTSSSSYNEQFF. DNA of the CDR3: TGTGCCACTCCCTCGGACTTAACTAGTTCGAGCTCCTACAATGAGCAGTTCTTC.

The chain links TRBV14 to TRBJ2-5; 9 nucleotides line up with TRBD1. Germline V gene data show CDR1 as SGHDN and CDR2 as FVKESK. Losses at the gene ends were 2 bases for V and 4 bases for J; bases not matched to a gene: 14. The CDR3 totals 18 residues. Here the CDR3 DNA reads TGTGCCAGCAGCCAAAAAAGGACAGGGGTGACCCAAAGAGAGACCCAGTACTTC. It yields the protein CASSQKRTGVTQRETQYF. The whole variable domain, remainder taken from reference TRBV14 and TRBJ2-5, is EAGVTQFPSHSVIEKGQTVTLRCDPISGHDNLYWYRRVMGKEIKFLLHFVKESKQDESGMPNNRFLAERTGGTYSTLKVQPAELEDSGVYFCASSQKRTGVTQRETQYFGPGTRLLVL.

This rearrangement joins TRBV3-1 (or the pseudogene TRBV3-2) to TRBJ1-1, with D possibly TRBD1 on 5 matching bases. This CDR3 region has 14 residues. V was shortened by 7 bases and J by 5 bases, with 17 bases between the two germline ends. The V gene's germline CDR1 is LGHDT and CDR2 YNNKEL (reference sequence). For the CDR3, the DNA is TGTGCCAGCACCCCAACCGGGACTGGGACTGAAGCTTTCTTT. This sequence encodes CASTPTGTGTEAFF.

This clone occurred a few times. The gene calls are TRBV5-8 and TRBJ2-5; 10 positions agree with TRBD2. Trimming cost V 0 bases and J 5 bases; bases outside gene matches: 7. Germline V gene lookup returns CDR1 SGHTS and CDR2 YDEGEE. The CDR3 has 16 residues. The CDR3 reads CASSLEGTSGTETQYF. CDR3 coding DNA: TGTGCCAGCAGCTTGGAAGGTACTAGCGGGACGGAGACCCAGTACTTC.

This clone was seen a few times. The chain employs TRBV28 and TRBJ1-2; D is undetermined. This CDR3 comprises 14 residues. Germline V gene lookup returns CDR1 MDHEN and CDR2 SYDVKM. V lost 1 base and J lost 7, with 13 bases in between. CDR3 sequence: CASSLFLTSPGYTF. The CDR3 DNA sequence: TGTGCCAGCAGTTTATTTCTGACATCTCCTGGCTACACCTTC.